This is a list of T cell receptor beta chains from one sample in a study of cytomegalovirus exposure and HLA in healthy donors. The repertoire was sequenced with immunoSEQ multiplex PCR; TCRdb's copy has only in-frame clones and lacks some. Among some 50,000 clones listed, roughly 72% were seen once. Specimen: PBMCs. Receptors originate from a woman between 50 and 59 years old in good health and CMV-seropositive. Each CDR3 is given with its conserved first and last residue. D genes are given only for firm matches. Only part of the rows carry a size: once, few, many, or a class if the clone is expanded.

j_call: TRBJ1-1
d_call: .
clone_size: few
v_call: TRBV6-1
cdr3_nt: TGTGCCAGCAGATTGACCCCGGGAGGTGAAGCTTTCTTT
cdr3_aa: CASRLTPGGEAFF

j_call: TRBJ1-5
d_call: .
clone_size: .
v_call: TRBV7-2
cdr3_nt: TGTGCCAGCAGTAATAGCAATCAGCCCCAGCATTTT
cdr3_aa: CASSNSNQPQHF

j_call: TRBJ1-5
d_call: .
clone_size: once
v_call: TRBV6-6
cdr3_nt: TGTGCCAGCAGTACAGGGCTGCCCCAACAGCCCCAGCATTTT
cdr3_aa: CASSTGLPQQPQHF

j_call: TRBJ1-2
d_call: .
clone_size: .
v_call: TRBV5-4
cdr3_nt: TGTGCCAGCAGCTTGGCGTTTAGGACATCGGGCACGAGGGGGTATGGCTACACCTTC
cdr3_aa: CASSLAFRTSGTRGYGYTF

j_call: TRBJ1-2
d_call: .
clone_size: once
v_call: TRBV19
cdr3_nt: TGTGCCAGTAGTCGCCCCCCATTTGGAGATGGCTACACCTTC
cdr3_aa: CASSRPPFGDGYTF

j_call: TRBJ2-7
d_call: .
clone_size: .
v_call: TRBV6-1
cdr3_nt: TGTGCCAGCAGTGTCCAACCGCTGATCTACGAGCAGTACTTC
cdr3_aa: CASSVQPLIYEQYF

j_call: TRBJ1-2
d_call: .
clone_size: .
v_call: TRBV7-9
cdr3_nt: TGTGCCAGCAGACCCTCCTCGGGAGACTATGGCTACACCTTC
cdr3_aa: CASRPSSGDYGYTF

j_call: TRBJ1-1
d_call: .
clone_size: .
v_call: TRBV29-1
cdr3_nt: TGCAGCGGTAAGACAGGGAACACTGAAGCTTTCTTT
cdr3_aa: CSGKTGNTEAFF

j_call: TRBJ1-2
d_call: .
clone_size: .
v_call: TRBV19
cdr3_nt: TGTGCCAGTAGAGAGGGCAGGTCGGGCGATGGCTACACCTTC
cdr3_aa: CASREGRSGDGYTF

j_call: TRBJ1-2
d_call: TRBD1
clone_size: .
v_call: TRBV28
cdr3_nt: TGTGCCAGCAGCCTAGGGACAGCAGCCTTATATGGCTACACCTTC
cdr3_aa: CASSLGTAALYGYTF

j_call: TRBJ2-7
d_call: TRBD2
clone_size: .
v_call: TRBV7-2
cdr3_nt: TGTGCCAGCAGCTCCATTTTAGCGGGAGGGCGCGAGCAGTACTTC
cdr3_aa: CASSSILAGGREQYF

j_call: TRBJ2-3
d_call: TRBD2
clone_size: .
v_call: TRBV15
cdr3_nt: TGTGCCACCAGCTTGCAAGCGGGAGGATCCACAGATACGCAGTATTTT
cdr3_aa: CATSLQAGGSTDTQYF

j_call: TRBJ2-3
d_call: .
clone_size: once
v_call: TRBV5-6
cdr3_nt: TGTGCCAGCAGCTCCGGGACTGTTTCAGATACGCAGTATTTT
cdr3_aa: CASSSGTVSDTQYF

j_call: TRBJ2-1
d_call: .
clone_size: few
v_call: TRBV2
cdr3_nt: TGTGCCAGCGGTACAGCAAGTCTGTCCGAGCAGTTCTTC
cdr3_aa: CASGTASLSEQFF

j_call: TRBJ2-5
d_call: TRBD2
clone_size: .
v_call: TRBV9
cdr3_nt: TGTGCCAGCAGCGTGCGGGGGGGCCGAGAGACCCAGTACTTC
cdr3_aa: CASSVRGGRETQYF

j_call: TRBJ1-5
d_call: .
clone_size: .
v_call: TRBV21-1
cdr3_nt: TGTGCCAGCAGCAAAGAGGGGACAGCAAGCAATCAGCCCCAGCATTTT
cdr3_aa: CASSKEGTASNQPQHF

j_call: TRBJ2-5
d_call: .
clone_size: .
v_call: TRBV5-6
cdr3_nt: TGTGCCAGCAGCTTGCGGGTCTACCGGGGAGAGACCCAGTACTTC
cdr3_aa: CASSLRVYRGETQYF

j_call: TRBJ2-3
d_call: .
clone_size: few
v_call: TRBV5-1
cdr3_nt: TGCGCCAGCAGCTTGGACAGGGTTAGCACAGATACGCAGTATTTT
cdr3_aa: CASSLDRVSTDTQYF

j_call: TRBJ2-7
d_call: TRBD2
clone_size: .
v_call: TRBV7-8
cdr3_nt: TGTGCCAGCAGCCCACTCGGGCTAGCGGGGGCAAGAGGGGAGCACTACGAGCAGTACTTC
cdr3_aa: CASSPLGLAGARGEHYEQYF

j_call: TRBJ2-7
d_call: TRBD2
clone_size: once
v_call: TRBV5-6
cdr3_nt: TGTGCCAGCAGCTTGGTCAGCGGGGCCCCGGACGAGCAGTACTTC
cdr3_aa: CASSLVSGAPDEQYF

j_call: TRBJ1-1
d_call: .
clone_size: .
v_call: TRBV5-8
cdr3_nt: TGTGCCAGCAGCTTGGCGGGGGAGGGCACCGATAGGGCTTTCTTT
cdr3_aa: CASSLAGEGTDRAFF

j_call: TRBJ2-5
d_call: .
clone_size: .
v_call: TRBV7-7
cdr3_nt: TGTGCTAGCAGGCCACCCTTTAGAGAAGAGACCCAGTACTTC
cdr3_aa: CASRPPFREETQYF

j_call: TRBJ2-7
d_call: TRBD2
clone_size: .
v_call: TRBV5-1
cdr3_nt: TGCGCCAGCAGCCCAAATCTAGCGGGAGGGACGCCCTACGAGCAGTACTTC
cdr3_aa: CASSPNLAGGTPYEQYF

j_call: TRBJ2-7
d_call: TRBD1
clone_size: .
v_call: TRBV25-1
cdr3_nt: TGTGCCAGCAGTGATAGTGGACAGGGGTCCTACGAGCAGTACTTC
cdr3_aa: CASSDSGQGSYEQYF

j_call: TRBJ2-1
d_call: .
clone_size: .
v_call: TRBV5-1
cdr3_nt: TGCGCCAGCAGCTCCCGGCCGGGACTCCGTCTTACTTCCTACAATGAGCAGTTCTTC
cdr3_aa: CASSSRPGLRLTSYNEQFF

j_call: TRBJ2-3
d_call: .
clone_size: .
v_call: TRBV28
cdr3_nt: TGTGCCAGCAGTTTGGGCGGGGGCGCTGGCACAGATACGCAGTATTTT
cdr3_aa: CASSLGGGAGTDTQYF

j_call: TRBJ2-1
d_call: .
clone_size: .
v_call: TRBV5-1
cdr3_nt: TGCGCCAGCAGCTCTGGACTGGACCACTCCTACAATGAGCAGTTCTTC
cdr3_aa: CASSSGLDHSYNEQFF

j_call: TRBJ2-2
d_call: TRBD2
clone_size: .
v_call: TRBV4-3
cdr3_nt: TGCGCCAGCAGCCGCTGGACTAGAAGGCCCGACACCGGGGAGCTGTTTTTT
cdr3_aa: CASSRWTRRPDTGELFF

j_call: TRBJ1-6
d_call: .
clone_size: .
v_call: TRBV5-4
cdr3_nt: TGTGCCAGCAGCTTGGGTAGGGTACAGGGATATTCACCCCTCCACTTT
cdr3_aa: CASSLGRVQGYSPLHF

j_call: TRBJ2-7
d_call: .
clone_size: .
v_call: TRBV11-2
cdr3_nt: TGTGCCAGCAGCTTAGATCCTCTCTACGAGCAGTACTTC
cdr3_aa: CASSLDPLYEQYF

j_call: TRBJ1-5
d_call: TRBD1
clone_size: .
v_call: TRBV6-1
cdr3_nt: TGTGCCAGCAGCAGGGACAGTAGCAATCAGCCCCAGCATTTT
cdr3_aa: CASSRDSSNQPQHF

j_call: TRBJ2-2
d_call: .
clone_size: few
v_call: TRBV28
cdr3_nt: TGTGCCAGCAACCCCCCAGGTCGGGGGAGAACCGGGGAGCTGTTTTTT
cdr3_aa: CASNPPGRGRTGELFF

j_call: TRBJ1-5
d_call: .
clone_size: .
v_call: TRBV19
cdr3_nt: TGTGCCAGTTCACCACGGGTGAGCAATCAGCCCCAGCATTTT
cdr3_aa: CASSPRVSNQPQHF

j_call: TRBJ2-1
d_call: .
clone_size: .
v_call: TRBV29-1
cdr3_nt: TGCAGCGCCCAGAAAGACTCAAGAGGCAATGAGCAGTTCTTC
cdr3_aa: CSAQKDSRGNEQFF

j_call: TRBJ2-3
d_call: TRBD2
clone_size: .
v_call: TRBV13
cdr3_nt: TGTGCCAGCAGGATACTAGCGGGGGTTTCAGATACGCAGTATTTT
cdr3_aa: CASRILAGVSDTQYF

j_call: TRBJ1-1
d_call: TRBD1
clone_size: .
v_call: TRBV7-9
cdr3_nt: TGTGCCAGCAGCTCTTCCGACAGGGCAAATGAAGCTTTCTTT
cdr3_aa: CASSSSDRANEAFF

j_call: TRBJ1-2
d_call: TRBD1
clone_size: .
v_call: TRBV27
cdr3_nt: TGTGCCAGCAGTTCCAACTACAGGGGAGCCCTCGTTTATGGCTACACCTTC
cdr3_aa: CASSSNYRGALVYGYTF

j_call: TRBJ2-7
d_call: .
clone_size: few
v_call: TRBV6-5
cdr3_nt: TGTGCCAGCATCGACAGCTCAAACCACTACGAGCAGTACTTC
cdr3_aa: CASIDSSNHYEQYF

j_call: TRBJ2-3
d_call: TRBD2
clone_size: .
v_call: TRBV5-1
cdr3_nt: TGCGCCAGCAGCAGGTCCCCCGGGGCGGGGGGGACAGATACGCAGTATTTT
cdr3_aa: CASSRSPGAGGTDTQYF

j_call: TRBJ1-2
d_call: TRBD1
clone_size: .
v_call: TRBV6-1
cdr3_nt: TGTGCCAGCAACCCGGACAGGGACCGCTATGGCTACACCTTC
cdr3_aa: CASNPDRDRYGYTF

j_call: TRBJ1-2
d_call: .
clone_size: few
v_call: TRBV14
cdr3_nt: TGTGCCAGCAGCCCTATCAGGGATTCAGTCGGCTACACCTTC
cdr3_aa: CASSPIRDSVGYTF

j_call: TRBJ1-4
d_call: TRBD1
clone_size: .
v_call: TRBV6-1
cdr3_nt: TGTGCCAGCAGTCGAGCACCGGGACAGAATGAAAAACTGTTTTTT
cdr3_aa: CASSRAPGQNEKLFF

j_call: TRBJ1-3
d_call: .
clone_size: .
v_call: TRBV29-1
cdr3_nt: TGCAGCGTGGAAGGGACTCTTAGAAACACCATATATTTT
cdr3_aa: CSVEGTLRNTIYF

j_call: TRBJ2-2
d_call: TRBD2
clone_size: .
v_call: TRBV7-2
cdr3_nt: TGTGCCAGCAGCTTAACTAGCGGTACCGGGGAGCTGTTTTTT
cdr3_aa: CASSLTSGTGELFF

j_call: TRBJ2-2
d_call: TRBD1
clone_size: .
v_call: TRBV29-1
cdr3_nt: TGCAGCGTTGCCGGGACAGGGTACACCGGGGAGCTGTTTTTT
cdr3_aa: CSVAGTGYTGELFF

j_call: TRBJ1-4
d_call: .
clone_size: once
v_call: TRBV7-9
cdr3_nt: TGTGCCAGCAGCTCCACCCGGGTGTCAACTAATGAAAAACTGTTTTTT
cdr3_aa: CASSSTRVSTNEKLFF

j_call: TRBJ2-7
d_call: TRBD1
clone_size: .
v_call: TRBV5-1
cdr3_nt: TGCGCCAGCAGCTGGACAGGGGGCGGCGAGCAGTACTTC
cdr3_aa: CASSWTGGGEQYF

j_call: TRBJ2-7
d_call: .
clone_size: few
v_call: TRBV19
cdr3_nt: TGTGCCAGTAGTATGGACGGGACACCGGACCCCTACGAGCAGTACTTC
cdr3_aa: CASSMDGTPDPYEQYF

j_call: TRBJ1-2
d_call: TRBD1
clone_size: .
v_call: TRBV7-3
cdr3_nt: TGTGCCAGCAGCTTAGAGGCGGCAGGGGGTTATGGCTACACCTTC
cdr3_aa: CASSLEAAGGYGYTF

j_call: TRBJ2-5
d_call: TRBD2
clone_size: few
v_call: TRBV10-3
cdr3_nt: TGTGCCATCAGGGGAAGCGGGAGGGGAGAGACCCAGTACTTC
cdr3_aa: CAIRGSGRGETQYF

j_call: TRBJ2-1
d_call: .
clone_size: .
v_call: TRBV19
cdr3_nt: TGTGCCAGTAGTACAGGACTCTACAATGAGCAGTTCTTC
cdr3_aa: CASSTGLYNEQFF

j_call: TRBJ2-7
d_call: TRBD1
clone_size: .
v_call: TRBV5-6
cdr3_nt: TGTGCCAGCAGCTCCACCGGGACAGCCTACGAGCAGTACTTC
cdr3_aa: CASSSTGTAYEQYF

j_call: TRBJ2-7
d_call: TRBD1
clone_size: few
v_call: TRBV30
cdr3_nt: TGTGCCTGGAGTCAACGACAGGGGGCCTACGAGCAGTACTTC
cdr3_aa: CAWSQRQGAYEQYF

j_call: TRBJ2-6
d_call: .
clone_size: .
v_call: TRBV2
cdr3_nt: TGTGCTACCTACCTAGCTGGGGCCAACGTCCTGACTTTC
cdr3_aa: CATYLAGANVLTF

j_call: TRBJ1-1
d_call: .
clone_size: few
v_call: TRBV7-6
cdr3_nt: TGTGCCAGCAGCCAGGACTTAAACACTGAAGCTTTCTTT
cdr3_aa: CASSQDLNTEAFF

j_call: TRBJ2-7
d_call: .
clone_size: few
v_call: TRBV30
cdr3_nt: TGTGCCTGGGGGACTTTTACCTACGAGCAGTACTTC
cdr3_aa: CAWGTFTYEQYF

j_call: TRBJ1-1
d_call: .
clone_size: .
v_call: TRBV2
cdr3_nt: TGTGCCAGCAGTGGAGGGAGAACTGAAGCTTTCTTT
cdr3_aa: CASSGGRTEAFF

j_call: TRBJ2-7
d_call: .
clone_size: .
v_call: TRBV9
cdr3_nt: TGTGCCAGCAGCGTGTGTCGCGAGCAGTACTTC
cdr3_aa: CASSVCREQYF

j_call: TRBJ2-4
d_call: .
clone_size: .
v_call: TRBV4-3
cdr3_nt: TGCGCCAGCAGCCAAGATACAAGTTATTCAGGAAACATTCAGTACTTC
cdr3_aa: CASSQDTSYSGNIQYF